These 23 T cell receptor beta chains came from one sample sequenced in a study of identical twins. TCRdb re-derived calls from the 5' RACE reads in MiXCR, one entry per CDR3 protein. The sample has just under 550,000 distinct CDR3 sequences; 13% to 15% are singletons. The same sample was also studied in work on yellow fever vaccine responses in identical twins.

The sequencing input was CD4+ T cells sorted from blood. Receptors were obtained from a woman aged 18-35 years in good health.

This clonotype was seen only a few times. The gene calls are TRBV4-1 and TRBJ2-2; D unclear. V was pared by 0 bases and J by 5 bases, with 7 bases between. Germline V CDR1 and CDR2: MGHRA, YSYEKL. The CDR3 runs to 14 residues. The CDR3 sequence: CASSQESETGELFF. The CDR3 nucleotides read TGCGCCAGCAGCCAAGAGTCAGAGACCGGGGAGCTGTTTTTT.

This clonotype occurred a few times. The chain employs TRBV5-5 and TRBJ2-5, with a possible D match to TRBD1 (6 bases). The CDR3 spans 14 residues. V was cut by 2 bases and J by 4 bases, with 12 bases left in between. Germline V gene data show CDR1 as SGHKS and CDR2 as YYEKEE (reference sequence). The CDR3 DNA reads as TGTGCCAGCAGCTTTGTCAGGGGTGGAGAGACCCAGTACTTC. Translated: CASSFVRGGETQYF.

This clonotype was observed many times. The rearrangement joins TRBV10-3 to TRBJ2-3, with 8 bases that match TRBD1. CDR3 length equals 17 residues. The ends lost 4 bases at V and 4 bases at J; junction bases unmatched: 13. The germline V gene has CDR1 ENHRY and CDR2 SYGVKD. The CDR3 loop reads CAISGPPTDRASDTQYF. CDR3 nucleotide sequence: TGTGCCATCAGTGGCCCGCCTACGGACAGGGCCTCAGATACGCAGTATTTT.

This clonotype was observed a handful of times. The J gene is TRBJ2-7, the V gene TRBV20-1, with 8 nucleotides matching TRBD1. The germline CDR1 and CDR2 sequences are DFQATT and SNEGSKA (reference sequence). The CDR3 extends over 14 amino acids. Germline trimming cut 0 bases from V and 3 bases from J; bases unmatched to any gene: 4. CDR3 in DNA: TGCAGTGCTAGAGATGGACAGGGTATCTACGAGCAGTACGTC. Protein sequence: CSARDGQGIYEQYV.

A note on this clonotype: At one boundary the junction diverges from the germline segment, which might be a read error. This chain connects TRBV7-4 to TRBJ2-7; either TRBD1 or TRBD2 may fit D (5 bases each). This CDR3 is built from 17 residues. The germline V gene has CDR1 SGHVT and CDR2 SQSDAQ. The CDR3 loop reads CACSLQPFPGTNYEQYF. CDR3 DNA sequence: TGTGCCTGCAGCTTGCAGCCATTCCCAGGGACGAATTACGAGCAGTACTTC.

The V gene is TRBV20-1, the J gene TRBJ2-3, with TRBD1 identical over 11 bases. The CDR3 extends over 13 amino acids. Germline lookup yields CDR1 DFQATT and CDR2 SNEGSKA (reference sequence). The CDR3 DNA is TGCAGGGCGGACAGGGGGCAGGCAGATACGCAGTATTTT. Translation gives CRADRGQADTQYF.

CDR3 DNA: TGTGCCAGCAGCCAAGATGGTCCCCAGGCTATTACCTTC. Amino acids: CASSQDGPQAITF. This chain joins TRBV3-1 and TRBJ1-2; D gene ambiguous. Germline loops: CDR1 LGHDT, CDR2 YNNKEL (reference sequence). This CDR3 region has 13 residues. Trimming pared 0 bases from V and 14 bases from J, leaving 16 bases between.

The sample holds a few counts of this clonotype. The chain uses TRBV25-1 and TRBJ2-2, with 8 bases identical to TRBD2. Germline V CDR1 and CDR2: MGHDK, SYGVNS. The CDR3 is 14 residues long. CDR3 DNA: TGTGCAACCCGGAGGAGCGGGAGTACCGGGGAGCTGTTTTTT. Its translation is CATRRSGSTGELFF.

The sample holds a few counts of this clonotype. This chain uses TRBV5-1 with TRBJ2-1; 12 positions agree with TRBD2. The J segment lost 3 bases and the V segment lost 3 bases, leaving 1 base of the junction unmatched. The length of the CDR3 is 15 residues. Germline CDR1 SGHRS, CDR2 YFSETQ. The CDR3 protein is CASSSSGGGYNEQFF. In nucleotides, the CDR3 is TGCGCCAGCAGCTCTAGCGGGGGGGGCTACAATGAGCAGTTCTTC.

In this sample, this clonotype turned up a few times. This sequence joins TRBV20-1 and TRBJ2-5; a possible D gene is TRBD1 (5 bases). V was cut by 0 bases and J by 5 bases, with 19 bases left in between. Germline-derived CDR1 and CDR2 are DFQATT and SNEGSKA (reference sequence). The CDR3 runs to 16 residues. The CDR3 region is CSARDPLSGLMETQYF. CDR3 coding DNA: TGCAGTGCTAGAGATCCCCTGTCAGGGTTGATGGAGACCCAGTACTTC.

In this sample, this clonotype turned up many times. J is TRBJ2-7 and V is TRBV6-1, with TRBD1 identical over 8 bases. The CDR3 extends over 14 amino acids. CDR1 and CDR2 from the germline V gene are MNHNS and SASEGT. With V trimmed by 6 bases and J by 3 bases, 7 bases remained unmatched. The CDR3 bases are TGTGCCAGCAGCCCGGACAGGGCTTACTACGAGCAGTACTTC. Its protein product is CASSPDRAYYEQYF.

This clonotype was counted between two and nine times. The V gene is TRBV6-1, the J gene TRBJ2-3, with TRBD1 matching over 8 bases. Germline CDR1 is MNHNS and CDR2 is SASEGT. This CDR3 spans 14 amino acids. V shed 7 bases, J shed 1 base, and the junction held 4 bases outside the gene matches. In nucleotides, the CDR3 is TGTGCCAGCAACTTACAGGGGGGCACAGATACGCAGTATTTT. This gives the protein CASNLQGGTDTQYF.

This clonotype was observed a few times. The chain employs TRBV20-1 and TRBJ2-3; TRBD2 aligns across 7 bases. V lost 2 bases, J lost 5 bases, and 10 bases stayed unmatched. Germline V gives CDR1 DFQATT, CDR2 SNEGSKA (reference sequence). The CDR3 spans 15 residues. The chain's CDR3 is CSARPWGGRGDTQYF. CDR3 bases: TGCAGTGCTAGACCGTGGGGGGGGAGGGGAGATACGCAGTATTTT.

This clonotype was seen a few times. V gene TRBV9 combines with J gene TRBJ2-1; 8 bases match TRBD1. CDR1 SGDLS and CDR2 YYNGEE come from the germline V gene. CDR3 length equals 15 residues. After removal of 3 bases from V and 1 base from J, the junction contained 3 bases not matched to a gene. The CDR3 DNA is TGTGCCAGCAGCGAAGACAGGGGATCCTACAATGAGCAGTTCTTC. Translating it yields CASSEDRGSYNEQFF.

This clonotype was detected many times. The chain is built from TRBV5-1 and TRBJ2-1; 12 bases align to TRBD2. The CDR3 contains 14 residues. The J segment lost 8 bases and the V segment lost 5 bases, leaving 5 bases of the junction unmatched. CDR1 is SGHRS, CDR2 YFSETQ, per germline. DNA for the CDR3: TGCGCCAGCAGAACTAGCGGGGGGCCATATGAGCAGTTCTTC. Its protein product is CASRTSGGPYEQFF.

This clonotype was counted a few times. The chain couples TRBV24-1 to TRBJ2-3, with D unresolved. This CDR3 has 12 residues. The germline CDR1 and CDR2 sequences are KGHDR and SFDVKD. The germline V and J ends were trimmed by 5 bases and 3 bases, with 5 bases remaining between them. CDR3 nucleotides: TGTGCCACCAGTGCAATGACAGATACGCAGTATTTT. Residues: CATSAMTDTQYF.

This chain connects TRBV20-1 to TRBJ2-4, with TRBD2 matching over 11 bases. The junction had 2 bases not matched to a gene; V was cut back by 6 bases and J by 1 base. The CDR3 runs 14 residues. The germline V gene has CDR1 DFQATT and CDR2 SNEGSKA (reference sequence). The CDR3: CSAVAGGAKNIQYF. CDR3 in DNA: TGCAGTGCAGTAGCGGGGGGGGCCAAAAACATTCAGTACTTC.

The chain joins TRBV3-1 to TRBJ1-6; 9 bases are a match to TRBD1. This CDR3 contains 16 residues. With 4 bases clipped from V and 7 bases from J, the junction kept 8 bases outside the gene matches. Germline V lookup: CDR1 LGHDT, CDR2 YNNKEL (reference sequence). CDR3 DNA: TGTGCCAGCAGCCTCCTGGTGGGGACAGGGAATTCACCCCTCCACTTT. It codes for CASSLLVGTGNSPLHF. Full variable domain (remainder filled in from reference TRBV3-1 and TRBJ1-6): DTAVSQTPKYLVTQMGNDKSIKCEQNLGHDTMYWYKQDSKKFLKIMFSYNNKELIINETVPNRFSPKSPDKAHLNLHINSLELGDSAVYFCASSLLVGTGNSPLHFGNGTRLTVT.

The table lists this clonotype with a few counts. The rearrangement links TRBV5-1 to TRBJ1-5; D is unresolved. The CDR3 runs to 15 residues. Trimming removed 1 base at V and 7 bases at J, with 15 bases between. CDR1 and CDR2 from the germline V gene are SGHRS and YFSETQ. CDR3 region: CASSLSGVAGQPQHF. CDR3 in DNA: TGCGCCAGCAGCTTGTCTGGGGTAGCGGGGCAGCCCCAGCATTTT.

This sequence joins TRBV14 and TRBJ2-3; no clear D gene. The V and J ends lost 1 base and 0 bases respectively, with 8 bases between them. The CDR3 contains 15 residues. Germline assignment: CDR1 SGHDN and CDR2 FVKESK. The DNA of the CDR3 is TGTGCCAGCAGCCAAGTGCGACCTAGCACAGATACGCAGTATTTT. Translating it yields CASSQVRPSTDTQYF.

This clonotype appeared a few times. V and J are TRBV10-3 and TRBJ1-2, with D possibly matching TRBD1 (6 bases). Per the germline V gene, CDR1 is ENHRY and CDR2 is SYGVKD. The CDR3 totals 15 residues. V was cut by 0 bases and J by 3 bases, with 11 bases left in between. The CDR3 coding sequence is TGTGCCATCAGTGAGTCCGGGGGGCCAGACTATGGCTACACCTTC. This translates into CAISESGGPDYGYTF.

This clonotype was seen more than once but under ten times. V and J are TRBV7-3 and TRBJ2-1; 7 bases line up with TRBD2. J gave up 1 base and V 2 bases, and 5 bases lay outside the gene matches. This CDR3 contains 16 residues. CDR1 is SGHTA, CDR2 FQGTGA, per germline. The CDR3 DNA reads as TGTGCCAGCAGCTTACATCGGGAGGCATCCTACAATGAGCAGTTCTTC. It specifies CASSLHREASYNEQFF.

The chain is built from TRBV24-1 and TRBJ2-2; D may match TRBD1 or TRBD2 (5 bases each). The CDR3 sequence is 15 residues long. The germline gives CDR1 KGHDR, CDR2 SFDVKD. Trimming left V 4 bases short and J 4 bases short, with 12 bases between. The CDR3 region has the DNA TGTGCCACCAGTGAGGCCCCAGGGAGCACCGGGGAGCTGTTTTTT. It is translated as CATSEAPGSTGELFF.